This TCR beta chain was identified in a study of identical twins. Points on this clonotype: Its target is unknown.

Findings of the study overall: Sequences that were beta out-of-frame showed weaker excess twin sharing. Conclusions relied on cross-sectional statistical analysis, not following the same donors. Within cord blood, abundant beta clonotypes carried fewer insertions, but memory repertoires showed no such trend.

Carrying unique molecular identifiers, the cDNA also gained a universal primer site through template switching. MiXCR, run by TCRdb on the 5' RACE reads, gives a single entry per CDR3 protein. The table lists about 1.7 million distinct CDR3 sequences, about 32% of them singletons. The length of the CDR3 is 13 residues. V dropped 4 bases and J dropped 5 bases, with 8 bases sitting between them. The germline gives CDR1 WNHNN, CDR2 SYGVQD (reference sequence). The V gene is TRBV10-1, the J gene TRBJ2-2; D possibly corresponds to TRBD1 (5 bases). This receptor was identified in a newborn girl in good health. Sequenced sample: cord blood. The chain's CDR3 is CASSGQRTGELFF. In DNA, the CDR3 is TGCGCCAGCAGTGGACAGAGGACCGGGGAGCTGTTTTTT.